Listed here are 21 T cell receptor beta chains from one sample, sequenced in a study of shared clonotypes between healthy human individuals. Here immunoSEQ multiplex PCR was the method, and the copy in TCRdb shows in-frame clones only, minus some. Seen here are around 2.5 million clones, more than 85% observed once, and the top ten hold about 0.39%. Sequencing used naive CD4+ T cells from PBMCs. Documented subset: CD45RA+ positively selected. All receptors derive from a young man in good health. Some clones in this sample may be carry-over from other donors' samples.

This clone was counted once. The CDR3 nucleotides are TGTGCCAGCTTCCATCGGACTGAAGCTTTCTTT. Translating gives CASFHRTEAFF. V and J are TRBV27 and TRBJ1-1, with unresolved D. The V gene's germline CDR1 is MNHEY and CDR2 SMNVEV (reference sequence). The V gene lost 8 bases and the J gene lost 5 bases, with 9 bases spanning the gap. CDR3 length: 11 amino acids.

The CDR3: CASSRDRSGNTEAFF. The CDR3 bases are TGTGCCAGCAGCCGGGACAGGAGTGGGAACACTGAAGCTTTCTTT. The rearrangement joins TRBV2 to TRBJ1-1; TRBD1 aligns across 8 bases. The germline gives CDR1 SNHLY, CDR2 FYNNEI. V lost 6 bases to trimming and J lost 1 base; unmatched junction nucleotides: 7. The CDR3 covers 15 residues.

The CDR3 sequence is CASSAGDTQYF. The CDR3 nucleotides are TGTGCCAGCAGCGCAGGAGATACGCAGTATTTT. V is TRBV11-3 and J is TRBJ2-3, with D unclear. This CDR3 region has 11 residues. Germline CDR1 and CDR2: SGHNT and YENEEA. Trimming cost V 5 bases and J 5 bases, with 5 bases left between them.

This clone has a handful of counts. The CDR3 DNA reads TGTGCCAGCAGCTCGGGGGACAGAGAGGCTTTCTTT. It is translated as CASSSGDREAFF. The chain employs TRBV7-9 and TRBJ1-1, with 7 bases matching TRBD1. The CDR3 consists of 12 residues. J was trimmed by 11 bases and V by 4 bases; bases with no gene match: 7. CDR1 SEHNR and CDR2 FQNEAQ come from the germline V gene (reference sequence).

The CDR3 loop is CASRHRTLQANTEAFF. The DNA of the CDR3 is TGTGCCAGCCGCCACAGGACCCTACAGGCGAACACTGAAGCTTTCTTT. The V call is TRBV27, the J call TRBJ1-1; TRBD1 is a possible D gene (5 bases). Germline-derived CDR1 and CDR2 are MNHEY and SMNVEV (reference sequence). The CDR3 sequence is 16 residues long. V lost 8 bases to trimming and J lost 1 base, with 20 bases between them.

The table lists this clone with a count of one. CDR3 amino acids: CASSYALAGSTGTQYF. CDR3 nucleotide sequence: TGTGCCAGCAGTTACGCCCTAGCGGGGAGTACAGGGACCCAGTACTTC. The gene calls are TRBV6-5 and TRBJ2-5, with 9 bases identical to TRBD2. CDR1 and CDR2 (germline): MNHEY, SVGAGI. Trimming removed 2 bases from V and 7 bases from J; junction bases left unmatched: 11. This CDR3 is 16 amino acids long.

The rearrangement links TRBV9 to TRBJ1-2; D not resolved. Per the germline V gene, CDR1 is SGDLS and CDR2 is YYNGEE. The V end lost 4 bases, the J end lost 1 base, and 11 bases lay between the germline ends. CDR3 length: 14 residues. CDR3 sequence: CASSHLEGNYGYTF. The CDR3 bases are TGTGCCAGCAGCCACTTGGAGGGTAACTATGGCTACACCTTC.

The rearrangement links TRBV5-1 to TRBJ2-1; 10 positions match TRBD2. From germline, CDR1 is SGHRS and CDR2 YFSETQ. This CDR3 is 15 amino acids long. V lost 4 bases to trimming and J lost 7 bases; unmatched junction nucleotides: 8. The CDR3 sequence is CASSVLAGAGNEQFF. The CDR3 bases are TGCGCCAGCAGCGTCCTAGCGGGAGCTGGGAATGAGCAGTTCTTC.

For this clone: This sample includes further DNA sequences coding for the same CDR3. The genes are TRBV5-1 and TRBJ2-3, with TRBD2 matching 8 bases. Trimming removed 4 bases from V and 6 bases from J; junction bases left unmatched: 7. The CDR3 is 14 residues long. Germline CDR1 and CDR2: SGHRS and YFSETQ. CDR3 DNA sequence: TGCGCCAGCAGCCCCACCGGGGGGGCGGATACGCAGTATTTT. It yields the protein CASSPTGGADTQYF. Together with reference TRBV5-1 and TRBJ2-3, the CDR3 gives the full variable domain: KAGVTQTPRYLIKTRGQQVTLSCSPISGHRSVSWYQQTPGQGLQFLFEYFSETQRNKGNFPGRFSGRQFSNSRSEMNVSTLELGDSALYLCASSPTGGADTQYFGPGTRLTVL.

V gene TRBV30 combines with J gene TRBJ1-4, with D possibly TRBD1 on 6 matching bases. Germline loops: CDR1 GTSNPN, CDR2 SVGIG (reference sequence). CDR3 size: 16 residues. V was pared by 7 bases and J by 1 base, with 19 bases between. CDR3 in DNA: TGTGCCTCAAACGGGGGGCCTCTTAAAACTAATGAAAAACTGTTTTTT. Its protein is CASNGGPLKTNEKLFF.

The chain employs TRBV5-4 and TRBJ1-2, with TRBD1 identical over 7 bases. This CDR3 contains 14 residues. In germline, CDR1 is SGHNT, CDR2 YYREEE (reference sequence). The ends lost 4 bases at V and 1 base at J; junction bases unmatched: 4. The CDR3 sequence is CASSRGTDNYGYTF. The CDR3 coding sequence is TGTGCCAGCAGCAGAGGGACAGATAACTATGGCTACACCTTC.

This chain connects TRBV6-1 to TRBJ2-5; D not resolved. The J call may be faulty, since TRBJ2-7 better matches the DNA end. Looked up from germline, CDR1 is MNHNS and CDR2 is SASEGT. The CDR3 loop spans 13 amino acids. In nucleotides, the CDR3 is TGTGCCACCTCGGTGAACCTCCCCTACGAGCAGTACTTC. It encodes CATSVNLPYEQYF.

The CDR3 is CASSFATTYEQYF. The CDR3 DNA reads TGTGCCAGCAGTTTCGCCACTACCTACGAGCAGTACTTC. The genes are TRBV28 and TRBJ2-5; D not resolved. The closer fit of TRBJ2-7 to the DNA end suggests the J call may be wrong. CDR1 and CDR2 (germline): MDHEN, SYDVKM. The CDR3 extends over 13 amino acids.

This clone was seen once. The gene calls are TRBV6-1 and TRBJ2-1; D uncertain. V was trimmed by 6 bases and J by 6 bases, leaving 9 bases between them. Germline CDR1 MNHNS, CDR2 SASEGT. The CDR3 is 12 residues long. The CDR3 DNA is TGTGCCAGCAGCCCATACGGCAATGAGCAGTTCTTC. It is translated as CASSPYGNEQFF.

The sample holds a few counts of this clone. The chain links TRBV28 to TRBJ1-5, with D maybe TRBD1 (6 bases). Trimming took off 5 bases at V and 9 bases at J, with 20 bases between the two ends. The CDR3 consists of 15 residues. Germline CDR1 MDHEN, CDR2 SYDVKM. The CDR3 sequence is CASSGGGQGIRPQHF. CDR3 coding DNA: TGTGCCAGCAGTGGCGGGGGGCAGGGTATTCGGCCCCAGCATTTT.

This chain joins TRBV20-1 and TRBJ2-1, with a weak D call TRBD1 (5 bases). Germline V gives CDR1 DFQATT, CDR2 SNEGSKA (reference sequence). This CDR3 has 11 residues. With 4 bases removed from V and 7 bases from J, the gap between germline ends came to 8 bases. DNA of the CDR3: TGCAGTGCTATTGACAGTAATGAGCAGTTCTTC. This translates into CSAIDSNEQFF.

V usage is TRBV5-4 and J usage is TRBJ2-1; TRBD2 agrees at 9 bases. The ends lost 4 bases at V and 7 bases at J; junction bases unmatched: 15. Germline values: CDR1 SGHNT, CDR2 YYREEE (reference sequence). The CDR3 covers 17 residues. This CDR3 reads CASSPGNWGGRGNEQFF. CDR3 DNA sequence: TGTGCCAGCAGCCCCGGGAATTGGGGCGGGAGGGGTAATGAGCAGTTCTTC.

The sample holds one count of this clone. J is TRBJ2-7 and V is TRBV6-1; maybe TRBD2 (5 bases). Germline V gene data show CDR1 as MNHNS and CDR2 as SASEGT. CDR3 length equals 13 residues. The germline V and J ends were trimmed by 7 bases and 3 bases, with 13 bases remaining between them. CDR3 in DNA: TGTGCCAGCATCCCCTCCCGGGGCTACGAGCAGTACTTC. This sequence encodes CASIPSRGYEQYF.

Turning to this clone: This sample includes further DNA sequences coding for the same CDR3. The CDR3 protein is CASSLRLAGTGELFF. The CDR3 DNA reads as TGTGCCAGCAGTTTAAGGCTAGCGGGGACCGGGGAGCTGTTTTTT. The rearrangement joins TRBV27 to TRBJ2-2; TRBD2 matches 9 bases. Germline CDR1 MNHEY, CDR2 SMNVEV (reference sequence). With V trimmed by 2 bases and J by 5 bases, 3 bases remained unmatched. The CDR3 extends over 15 amino acids.

The rearrangement uses TRBV11-1 and TRBJ2-6, with D maybe TRBD2 (5 bases). The CDR3 is 13 residues long. CDR1 is SGHAT, CDR2 FQDESV, per germline (reference sequence). CDR3 protein: CAASGSGANVLTF. In nucleotides, the CDR3 is TGTGCGGCGTCGGGGTCTGGGGCCAACGTCCTGACTTTC. The full variable domain, completed using reference TRBV11-1 and TRBJ2-6, is EAEVAQSPRYKITEKSQAVAFWCDPISGHATLYWYRQILGQGPELLVQFQDESVVDDSQLPKDRFSAERLKGVDSTLKIQPAELGDSAMYLCAASGSGANVLTFGAGSRLTVL.

The chain couples TRBV30 to TRBJ1-5, with D perhaps matching TRBD1 (6 bases). The V end was cut by 1 base, the J end by 6 bases, with 13 bases between. Germline CDR1 GTSNPN, CDR2 SVGIG (reference sequence). There are 14 residues in the CDR3. In DNA, the CDR3 is TGTGCCTGGAGTGGTACAGGGACGGGTCAGCCCCAGCATTTT. Its translation is CAWSGTGTGQPQHF.